This TCR beta chain was captured by sequencing in a study of shared clonotypes between healthy human individuals. V was pared by 6 bases and J by 1 base, with 3 bases of the junction left unmatched. This CDR3 spans 14 amino acids. Germline CDR1 reads MDHEN; CDR2 reads SYDVKM. Every one of the donors was a Caucasian adult that lived in Nashville, Tennessee. Only in-frame clones appear in the TCRdb table, and some are missing; sequencing was by immunoSEQ multiplex PCR. The sample includes a few million clones, 90% to 95% seen only once; the top ten take 0.35% to 0.45%. Only one count was recorded for this clone. The sample carries other DNA sequences with the same CDR3.

The chain couples TRBV28 to TRBJ1-5, with 7 bases lining up with TRBD1. This clonotype originated in a man aged 18 to 30 in good health. Some clones in this sample may be carry-over from other donors' samples. The sample consisted of naive CD4+ T cells from PBMCs. Subset reported: CD45RA+ positively selected. CDR3 DNA sequence: TGTGCCAGCAGCCAGGGGGGGAGCAATCAGCCCCAGCATTTT. Translated: CASSQGGSNQPQHF.